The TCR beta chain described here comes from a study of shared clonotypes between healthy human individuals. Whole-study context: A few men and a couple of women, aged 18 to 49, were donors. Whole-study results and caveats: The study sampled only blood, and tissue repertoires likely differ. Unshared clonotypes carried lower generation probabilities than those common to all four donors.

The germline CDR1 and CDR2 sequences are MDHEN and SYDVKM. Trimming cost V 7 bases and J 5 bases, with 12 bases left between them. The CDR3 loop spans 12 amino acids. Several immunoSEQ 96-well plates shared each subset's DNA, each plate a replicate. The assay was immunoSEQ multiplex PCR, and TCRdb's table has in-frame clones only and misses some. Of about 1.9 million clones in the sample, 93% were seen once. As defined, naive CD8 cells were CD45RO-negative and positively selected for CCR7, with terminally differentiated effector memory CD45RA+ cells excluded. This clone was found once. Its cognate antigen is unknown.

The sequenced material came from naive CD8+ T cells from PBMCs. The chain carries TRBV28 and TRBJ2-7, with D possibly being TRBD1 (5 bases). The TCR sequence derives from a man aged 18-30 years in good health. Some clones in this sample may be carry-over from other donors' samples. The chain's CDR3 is CASTQGIDEQYF. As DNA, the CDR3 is TGTGCCAGCACCCAGGGTATCGACGAGCAGTACTTC.